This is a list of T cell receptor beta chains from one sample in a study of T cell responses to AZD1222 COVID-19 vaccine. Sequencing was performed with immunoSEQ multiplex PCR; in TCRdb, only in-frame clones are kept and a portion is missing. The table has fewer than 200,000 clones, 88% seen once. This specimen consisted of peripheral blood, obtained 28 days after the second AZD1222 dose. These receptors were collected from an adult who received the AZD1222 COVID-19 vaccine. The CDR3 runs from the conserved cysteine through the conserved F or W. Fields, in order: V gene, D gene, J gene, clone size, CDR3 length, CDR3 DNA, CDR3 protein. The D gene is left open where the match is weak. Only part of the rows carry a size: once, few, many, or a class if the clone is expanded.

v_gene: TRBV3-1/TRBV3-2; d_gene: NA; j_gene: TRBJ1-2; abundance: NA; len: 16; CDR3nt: TGTGCCAGCAGCCCCGGCGGGGTTGGAGAAACCTATGGCTACACCTTC; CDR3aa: CASSPGGVGETYGYTF
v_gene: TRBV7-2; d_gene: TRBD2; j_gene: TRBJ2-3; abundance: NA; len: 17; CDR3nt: TGTGCCAGCAGCTCACGGACTAGCGGGAGTCTCACAGATACGCAGTATTTT; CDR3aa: CASSSRTSGSLTDTQYF
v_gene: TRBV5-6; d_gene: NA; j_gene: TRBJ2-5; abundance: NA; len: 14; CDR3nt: TGTGCCAGCAGGCTACAAGGGAGGCAAGAGACCCAGTACTTC; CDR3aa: CASRLQGRQETQYF
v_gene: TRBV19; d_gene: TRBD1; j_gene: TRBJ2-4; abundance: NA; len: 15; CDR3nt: TGTGCCAGTATTGACCGGGACAGGGGGAAAAACATTCAGTACTTC; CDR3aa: CASIDRDRGKNIQYF
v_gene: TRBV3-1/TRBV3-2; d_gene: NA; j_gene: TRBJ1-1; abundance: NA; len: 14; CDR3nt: TGTGCCAGCAGCCAAGATCCCGTCGACACTGAAGCTTTCTTT; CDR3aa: CASSQDPVDTEAFF
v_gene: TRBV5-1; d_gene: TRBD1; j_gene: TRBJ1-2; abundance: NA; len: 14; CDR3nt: TGCGCCAGCAGCTTGGTGGTGACAGGGGATGGCTACACCTTC; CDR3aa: CASSLVVTGDGYTF
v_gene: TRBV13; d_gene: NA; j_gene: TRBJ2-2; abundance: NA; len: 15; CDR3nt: TGTGCCAGCAGCTTCGGGACTCCTAAAGACGGGGAGCTGTTTTTT; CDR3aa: CASSFGTPKDGELFF
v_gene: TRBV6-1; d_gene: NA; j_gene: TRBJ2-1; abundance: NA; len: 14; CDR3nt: TGTGCCAGCAGTGAATCCTCCCGCCGTAATGAGCAGTTCTTC; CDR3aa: CASSESSRRNEQFF
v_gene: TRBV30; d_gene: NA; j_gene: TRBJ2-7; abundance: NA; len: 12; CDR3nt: TGTGCCTGGAGTGTGAGCAGCTACGAGCAGTACTTC; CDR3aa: CAWSVSSYEQYF
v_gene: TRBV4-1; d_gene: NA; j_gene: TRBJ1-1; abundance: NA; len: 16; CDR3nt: TGCGCCAGCAGCCAAGAGGTTGCCCGGGTGAACACTGAAGCTTTCTTT; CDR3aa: CASSQEVARVNTEAFF
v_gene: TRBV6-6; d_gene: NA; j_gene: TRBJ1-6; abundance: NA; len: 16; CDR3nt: TGTGCCAGCAGTTACTCGCCGAGCTCCTATAATTCACCCCTCCACTTT; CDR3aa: CASSYSPSSYNSPLHF
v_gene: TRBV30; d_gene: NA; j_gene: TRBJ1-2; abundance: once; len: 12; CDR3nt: TGTGCCTGGAACAGGGTGAACTATGGCTACACCTTC; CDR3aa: CAWNRVNYGYTF
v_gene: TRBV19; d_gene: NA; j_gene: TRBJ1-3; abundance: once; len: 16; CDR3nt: TGTGCCAGTAGTATCGGGGGGCGAAGAGGTGGAAACACCATATATTTT; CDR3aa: CASSIGGRRGGNTIYF
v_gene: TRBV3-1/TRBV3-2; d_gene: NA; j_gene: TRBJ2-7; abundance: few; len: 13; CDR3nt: TGTGCCAGCAGCCAAGGTTCCTCGAGCGGGCAGTACTTC; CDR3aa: CASSQGSSSGQYF
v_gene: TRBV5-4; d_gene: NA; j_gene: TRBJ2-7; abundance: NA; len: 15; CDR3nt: TGTGCCAGCAGCTCCCCCTCCCCCAGGGCAGGCGAGCAGTACTTC; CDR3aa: CASSSPSPRAGEQYF
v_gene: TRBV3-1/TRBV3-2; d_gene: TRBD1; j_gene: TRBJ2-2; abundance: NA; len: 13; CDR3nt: TGTGCCAGCACAGGGGGCTGGACCGGGGAGCTGTTTTTT; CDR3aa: CASTGGWTGELFF
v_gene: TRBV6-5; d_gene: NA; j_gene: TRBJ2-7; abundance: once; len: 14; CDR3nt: TGTGCCAGCAGTTACGCGGGGCGCTCCTACGAGCAGTACTTC; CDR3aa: CASSYAGRSYEQYF
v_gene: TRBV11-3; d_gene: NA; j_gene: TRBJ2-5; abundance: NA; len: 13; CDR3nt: TGTGCCAGCAGCTTAGCCCGGGGGGAGACCCAGTACTTC; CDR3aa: CASSLARGETQYF
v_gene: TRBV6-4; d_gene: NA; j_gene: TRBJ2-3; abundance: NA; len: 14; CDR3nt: TGTGCCAGCAGTGAATCCCCTAGCACAGATACGCAGTATTTT; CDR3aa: CASSESPSTDTQYF
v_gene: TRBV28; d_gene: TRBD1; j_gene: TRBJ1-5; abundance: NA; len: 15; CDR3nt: TGTGCCAGCAGGAGGACCACAGGGGGTAGTCAGCCCCAGCATTTT; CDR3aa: CASRRTTGGSQPQHF
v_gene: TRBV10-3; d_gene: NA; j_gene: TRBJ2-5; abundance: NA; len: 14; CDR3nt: TGTGCCATCAGTTGGGCGGGAACTCAAGAGACCCAGTACTTC; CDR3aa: CAISWAGTQETQYF
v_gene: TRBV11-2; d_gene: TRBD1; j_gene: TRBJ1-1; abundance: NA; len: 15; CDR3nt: TGTGCCAGCAGCTTAGTGGGACAGCTGAACACTGAAGCTTTCTTT; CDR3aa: CASSLVGQLNTEAFF
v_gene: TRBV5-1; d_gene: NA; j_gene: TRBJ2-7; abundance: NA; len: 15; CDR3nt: TGCGCCAGCAGCCCCACGGCGGTGGCCTACTACGAGCAGTACTTC; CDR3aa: CASSPTAVAYYEQYF
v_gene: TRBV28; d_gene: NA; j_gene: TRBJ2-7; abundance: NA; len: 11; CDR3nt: TGTGCCAGCAGTTCGGCCTACGAGCAGTACTTC; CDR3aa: CASSSAYEQYF
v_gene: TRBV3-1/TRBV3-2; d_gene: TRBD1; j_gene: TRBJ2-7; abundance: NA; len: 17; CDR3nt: TGTGCCAGCAGCCAAGGGTTCGGGACAGGGAAGGAAAACGAGCAGTACTTC; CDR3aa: CASSQGFGTGKENEQYF
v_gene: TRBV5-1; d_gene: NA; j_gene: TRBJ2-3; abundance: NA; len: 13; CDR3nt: TGCGCCAGCAGCTTGTTTAGCACAGATACGCAGTATTTT; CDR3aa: CASSLFSTDTQYF
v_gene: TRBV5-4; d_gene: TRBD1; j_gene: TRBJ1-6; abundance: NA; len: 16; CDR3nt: TGTGCCAGCAGCAGCGGGGGACAGGCGTACAATTCACCCCTCCACTTT; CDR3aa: CASSSGGQAYNSPLHF
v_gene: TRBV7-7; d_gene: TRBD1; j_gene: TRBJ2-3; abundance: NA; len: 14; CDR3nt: TGTGCCAGCAGCCCGGACAGGGGCTCAGATACGCAGTATTTT; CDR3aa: CASSPDRGSDTQYF
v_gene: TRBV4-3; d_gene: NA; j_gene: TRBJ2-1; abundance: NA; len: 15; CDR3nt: TGCGCCAGCAGCCAAGCAAGGGGACGTGGCAATGAGCAGTTCTTC; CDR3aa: CASSQARGRGNEQFF
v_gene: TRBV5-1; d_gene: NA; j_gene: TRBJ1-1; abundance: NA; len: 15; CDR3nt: TGCGCCAGCAGCCAACTCGAGGGGGGCGGGACTGAAGCTTTCTTT; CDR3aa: CASSQLEGGGTEAFF
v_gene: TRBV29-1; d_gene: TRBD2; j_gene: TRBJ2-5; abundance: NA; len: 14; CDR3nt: TGCAGCGTTGAGTTTAGCGGGGGCCCAGAGACCCAGTACTTC; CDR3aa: CSVEFSGGPETQYF
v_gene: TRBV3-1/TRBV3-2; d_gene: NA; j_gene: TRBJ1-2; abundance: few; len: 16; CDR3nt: TGTGCCAGCAGCCAAGATATCACAGGGCCCCTCTATGGCTACACCTTC; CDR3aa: CASSQDITGPLYGYTF
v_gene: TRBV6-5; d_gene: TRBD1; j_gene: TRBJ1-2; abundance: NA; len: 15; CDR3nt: TGTGCCAGCAACCTGGGACAGGCGCCGGACTATGGCTACACCTTC; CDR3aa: CASNLGQAPDYGYTF
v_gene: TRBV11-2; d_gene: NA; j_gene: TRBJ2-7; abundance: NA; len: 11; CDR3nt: TGTGCCAGCAGCCACGTCTACGAGCAGTACTTC; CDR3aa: CASSHVYEQYF
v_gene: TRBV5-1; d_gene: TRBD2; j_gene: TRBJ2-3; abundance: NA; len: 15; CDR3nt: TGCGCCAGCAGCCTTAGCGGGGGGGCCGGAGATACGCAGTATTTT; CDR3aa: CASSLSGGAGDTQYF
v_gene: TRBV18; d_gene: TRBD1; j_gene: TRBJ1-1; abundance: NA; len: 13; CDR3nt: TGTGCCAGCTCCGGACAGGAGAACACTGAAGCTTTCTTT; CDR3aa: CASSGQENTEAFF
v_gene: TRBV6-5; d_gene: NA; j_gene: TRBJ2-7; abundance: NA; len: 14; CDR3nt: TGTGCCAGCAGTCCCACAAGTCTACGCAACGAGCAGTACTTC; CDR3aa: CASSPTSLRNEQYF
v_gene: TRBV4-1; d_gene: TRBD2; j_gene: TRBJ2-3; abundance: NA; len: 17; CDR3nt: TGCGCCAGCAGCCCCCAGGGGACGGGGGGGATCGCAGATACGCAGTATTTT; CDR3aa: CASSPQGTGGIADTQYF
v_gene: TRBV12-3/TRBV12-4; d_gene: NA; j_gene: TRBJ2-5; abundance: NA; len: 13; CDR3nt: TGTGCCAGCAGTTTTCGGGGCGAGGAGACCCAGTACTTC; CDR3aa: CASSFRGEETQYF
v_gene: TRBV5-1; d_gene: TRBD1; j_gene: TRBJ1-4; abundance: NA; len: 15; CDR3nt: TGCGCCAGCAGCCCTCCGGGACAGGGAAATGAAAAACTGTTTTTT; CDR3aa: CASSPPGQGNEKLFF
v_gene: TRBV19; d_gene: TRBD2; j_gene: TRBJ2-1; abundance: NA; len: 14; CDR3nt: TGTGCCAGTAAAGTGGCGGGGGGGCACAGTGAGCAGTTCTTC; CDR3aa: CASKVAGGHSEQFF
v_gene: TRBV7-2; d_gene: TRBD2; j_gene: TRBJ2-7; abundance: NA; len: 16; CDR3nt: TGTGCCAGCAGCCACGGACTAGCGGGGCGGTCCTACGAGCAGTACTTC; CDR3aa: CASSHGLAGRSYEQYF
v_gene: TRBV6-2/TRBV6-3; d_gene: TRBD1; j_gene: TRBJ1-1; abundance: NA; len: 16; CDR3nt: TGTGCCAGCAGTTATCATACAGGACAGGGAGCCCCTGAAGCTTTCTTT; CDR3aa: CASSYHTGQGAPEAFF
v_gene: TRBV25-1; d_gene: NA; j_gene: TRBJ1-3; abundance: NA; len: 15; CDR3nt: TGTGCCAGCAGTCTAAGTGCAGGGGTCGGAAACACCATATATTTT; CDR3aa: CASSLSAGVGNTIYF
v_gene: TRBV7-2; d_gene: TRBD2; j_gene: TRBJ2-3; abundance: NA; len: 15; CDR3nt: TGTGCCAGCAGTTCCGTGGCGGGGGGCACAGATACGCAGTATTTT; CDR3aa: CASSSVAGGTDTQYF
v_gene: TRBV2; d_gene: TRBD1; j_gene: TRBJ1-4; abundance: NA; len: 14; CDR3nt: TGTGCCAGCATTAAAGACAGGGGATCTGAAAAACTGTTTTTT; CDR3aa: CASIKDRGSEKLFF
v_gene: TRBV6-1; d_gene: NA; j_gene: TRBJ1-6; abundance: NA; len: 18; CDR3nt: TGTGCCAGCAGTGAAGCGGGCTTCGCGGGAGGGATGAATTCACCCCTCCACTTT; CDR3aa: CASSEAGFAGGMNSPLHF
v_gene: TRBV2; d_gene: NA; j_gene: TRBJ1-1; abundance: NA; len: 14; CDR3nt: TGTGCCAGCAACCTGAAGACAACTTACACTGAAGCTTTCTTT; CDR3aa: CASNLKTTYTEAFF
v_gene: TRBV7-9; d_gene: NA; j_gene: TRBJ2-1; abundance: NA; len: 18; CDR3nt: TGTGCCAGCAGCTTAGTGGCTTTACACAGGGCCCCCTACAATGAGCAGTTCTTC; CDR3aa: CASSLVALHRAPYNEQFF
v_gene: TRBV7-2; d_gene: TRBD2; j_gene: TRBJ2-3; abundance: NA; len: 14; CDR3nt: TGTGCCAGCAGCTTTAGCGGGGGACCAGATACGCAGTATTTT; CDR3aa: CASSFSGGPDTQYF
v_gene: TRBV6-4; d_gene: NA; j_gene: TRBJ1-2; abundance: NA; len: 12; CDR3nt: TGTGCCAGCAGACCTCAAAACTATGGCTACACCTTC; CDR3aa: CASRPQNYGYTF
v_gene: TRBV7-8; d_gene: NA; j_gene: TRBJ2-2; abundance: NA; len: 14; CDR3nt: TGTGCCAGCAGCTTTAGCTGGACGGACGGGGAGCTGTTTTTT; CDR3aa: CASSFSWTDGELFF
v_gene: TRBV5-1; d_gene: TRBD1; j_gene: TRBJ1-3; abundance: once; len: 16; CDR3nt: TGCGCCAGCAGCTTGAGACAGGGGGCGCTTGGAAACACCATATATTTT; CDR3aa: CASSLRQGALGNTIYF
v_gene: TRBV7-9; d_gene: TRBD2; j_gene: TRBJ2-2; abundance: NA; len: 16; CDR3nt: TGTGCCAGCAGCTTAAAAGCGGGGGCCCGTGGCGGGGAGCTGTTTTTT; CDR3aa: CASSLKAGARGGELFF
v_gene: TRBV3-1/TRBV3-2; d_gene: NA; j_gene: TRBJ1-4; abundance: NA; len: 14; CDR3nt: TGTGCCAGCAGCCAGATGACAGGAGGAGAAAAACTGTTTTTT; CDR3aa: CASSQMTGGEKLFF
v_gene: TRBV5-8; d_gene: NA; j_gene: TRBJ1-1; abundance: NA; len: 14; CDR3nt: TGTGCCAGCAGCTTGGAAACAGGGAACGCTGAAGCTTTCTTT; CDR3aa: CASSLETGNAEAFF
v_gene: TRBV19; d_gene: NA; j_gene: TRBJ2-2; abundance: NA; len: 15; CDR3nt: TGTGCCAGTAGTATCGGGCAGGGGAACACCGGGGAGCTGTTTTTT; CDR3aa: CASSIGQGNTGELFF
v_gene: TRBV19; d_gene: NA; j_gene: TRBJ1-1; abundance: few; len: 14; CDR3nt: TGTGCCAGTAGTACGCAGGCACCGAACACTGAAGCTTTCTTT; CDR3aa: CASSTQAPNTEAFF
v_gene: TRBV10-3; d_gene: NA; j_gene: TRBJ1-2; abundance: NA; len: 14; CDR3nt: TGTGCCATCAGTGCCGCAGGGGTGGGCTATGGCTACACCTTC; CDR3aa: CAISAAGVGYGYTF
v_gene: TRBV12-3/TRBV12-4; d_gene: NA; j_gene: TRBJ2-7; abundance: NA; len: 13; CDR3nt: TGTGCCAGCAGGGTATCCATATACTACGAGCAGTACTTC; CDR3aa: CASRVSIYYEQYF